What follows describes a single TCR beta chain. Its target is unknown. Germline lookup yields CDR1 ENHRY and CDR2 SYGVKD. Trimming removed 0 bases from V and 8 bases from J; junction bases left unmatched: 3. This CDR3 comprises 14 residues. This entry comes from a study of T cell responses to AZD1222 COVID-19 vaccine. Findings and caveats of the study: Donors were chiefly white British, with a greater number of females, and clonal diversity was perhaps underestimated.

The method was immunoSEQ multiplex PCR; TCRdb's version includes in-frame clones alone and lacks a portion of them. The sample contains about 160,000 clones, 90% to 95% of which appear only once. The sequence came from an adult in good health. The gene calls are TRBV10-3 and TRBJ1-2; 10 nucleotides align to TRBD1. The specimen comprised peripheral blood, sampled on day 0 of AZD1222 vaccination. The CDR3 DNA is TGTGCCATCAGTGAGTCGACAGGGGGCCAGGGCTACACCTTC. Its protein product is CAISESTGGQGYTF.